The 10 T cell receptor beta chains below were found in one sample sequenced in a study of radiation and T cells in renal cell carcinoma. Time point specified: blood 4 weeks post-SBRT, at nephrectomy. As to treatment: 15 Gy SBRT to primary tumor, nephrectomy 4 weeks later. TCRdb's copy holds only in-frame clones and misses some; the assay was immunoSEQ multiplex PCR. The sample includes approximately 85,000 clones, 80% to 90% of them seen just once. Specimen: blood, collected from a patient whose treatment included radiotherapy and nephrectomy. These receptors originate from a woman between 70 and 85 years old with renal cell carcinoma.

V and J are TRBV5-4 and TRBJ2-2, with 9 nucleotides matching TRBD2. Unmatched junction bases numbered 17, after V lost 3 bases and J lost 5 bases. Germline loops: CDR1 SGHNT, CDR2 YYREEE (reference sequence). This CDR3 is 19 amino acids long. This chain's CDR3 is CASSSQRRAGGPYTGELFF. CDR3 bases: TGTGCCAGCAGCTCCCAGCGGCGGGCGGGGGGGCCGTATACCGGGGAGCTGTTTTTT.

This clone was recorded a few times. The chain is built from TRBV28 and TRBJ1-2; 7 bases are shared with TRBD1. J was trimmed by 4 bases and V by 8 bases; bases with no gene match: 7. The CDR3 consists of 13 residues. Per germline, CDR1 MDHEN and CDR2 SYDVKM. This chain's CDR3 is CASLTGPPYGYTF. CDR3 bases: TGTGCCAGCCTGACAGGGCCACCCTATGGCTACACCTTC.

This sequence joins TRBV10-3 and TRBJ2-3; 9 nucleotides match TRBD1. With V trimmed by 6 bases and J by 0 bases, 4 bases remained unmatched. The CDR3 totals 15 residues. Germline assignment: CDR1 ENHRY and CDR2 SYGVKD. CDR3 in amino acids: CAIRGTGISTDTQYF. As DNA, the CDR3 is TGTGCCATCAGGGGGACAGGGATAAGCACAGATACGCAGTATTTT.

The chain joins TRBV5-6 to TRBJ1-5, with D uncertain. Germline V lookup: CDR1 SGHDT, CDR2 YYEEEE. The CDR3 length is 14 residues. V was trimmed by 1 base and J by 6 bases, leaving 11 bases between them. The CDR3 loop reads CASSLRQYPQPQHF. The CDR3 nucleotides are TGTGCCAGCAGCTTGAGGCAGTATCCTCAGCCCCAGCATTTT.

The V gene is TRBV7-6, the J gene TRBJ2-1; D remains unclear. The ends were cut back, 1 base at V and 3 bases at J, with 7 bases in the middle. The CDR3 is made up of 14 amino acids. Germline-derived CDR1 and CDR2 are SGHVS and FNYEAQ. The DNA for the CDR3 is TGTGCCAGCAGCTTAGGAGGAGACTACAATGAGCAGTTCTTC. Translating gives CASSLGGDYNEQFF.

V usage is TRBV25-1 and J usage is TRBJ2-3, with D perhaps TRBD2 (5 bases). Trimming removed 2 bases from V and 6 bases from J, with 9 bases in between. Germline lookup yields CDR1 MGHDK and CDR2 SYGVNS. The CDR3 has 13 amino acids. The CDR3 here is CASSERRPDTQYF. The CDR3 DNA is TGTGCCAGCAGTGAACGGAGGCCGGATACGCAGTATTTT.

The gene calls are TRBV7-2 and TRBJ2-5; D not certain. The V gene's germline CDR1 is SGHTA and CDR2 FQGNSA. V was shortened by 4 bases and J by 5 bases, with 17 bases between the two germline ends. The CDR3 has 15 residues. This CDR3 is CASSSGLRASETQYF. For the CDR3, the DNA is TGTGCCAGCAGCTCCGGCCTACGTGCGTCGGAGACCCAGTACTTC.

The chain is built from TRBV18 and TRBJ1-5; D possibly corresponds to TRBD1 (6 bases). Germline CDR1 KGHSH, CDR2 LQKENI. Deletions cut 5 bases from V and 2 bases from J, with 13 bases between. The CDR3 sequence is 15 residues long. The CDR3, as DNA: TGTGCCAGCTCATCGACAGGAGGTGGCAATCAGCCCCAGCATTTT. Protein: CASSSTGGGNQPQHF.

The rearrangement joins TRBV7-9 to TRBJ2-7, with D possibly TRBD2 on 6 matching bases. CDR3 length: 14 residues. V was shortened by 0 bases and J by 5 bases, with 11 bases between the two germline ends. Germline values: CDR1 SEHNR, CDR2 FQNEAQ (reference sequence). The CDR3 here is CASSLAGGVDEQYF. CDR3 in DNA: TGTGCCAGCAGCTTAGCAGGAGGGGTCGACGAGCAGTACTTC. The complete variable domain, with remaining parts taken from reference TRBV7-9 and TRBJ2-7, reads DTGVSQNPRHKITKRGQNVTFRCDPISEHNRLYWYRQTLGQGPEFLTYFQNEAQLEKSRLLSDRFSAERPKGSFSTLEIQRTEQGDSAMYLCASSLAGGVDEQYFGPGTRLTVT.

This clone was seen only a few times. The rearrangement uses TRBV28 and TRBJ1-1; no firm D call. CDR3 length: 11 amino acids. Germline values: CDR1 MDHEN, CDR2 SYDVKM. V was trimmed by 4 bases and J by 7 bases, leaving 7 bases between them. DNA of the CDR3: TGTGCCAGCAGTTCGGGCTTTGAAGCTTTCTTT. It specifies CASSSGFEAFF.